This passage covers 26 T cell receptor beta chains from one sample sequenced in a study of T cell repertoires in cytomegalovirus infection. TCRdb itself ran the reads through MiXCR, one entry per CDR3 protein. Of around 800,000 distinct CDR3 sequences listed, about 31% are singletons. The antigens these receptors bind are not known. Sequencing was performed on cultured CD8+ T cells from PBMCs, taken from culture after CMV antigen stimulation. The source of these receptors is a human donor in good health (CMV status not recorded). Some clones in this sample may be carry-over from other donors' samples.

This clonotype was seen a few times. The chain recombines TRBV3-1 with TRBJ2-5, with 9 nucleotides matching TRBD1. The CDR3 consists of 20 residues. Trimming took 0 bases from V and 2 from J; bases not matched to a gene: 16. Germline-derived CDR1 and CDR2 are LGHDT and YNNKEL (reference sequence). CDR3 sequence: CASSQDLYVGGQGGQETQYF. CDR3 DNA sequence: TGTGCCAGCAGCCAAGATCTGTATGTAGGGGGACAGGGAGGTCAAGAGACCCAGTACTTC.

This clonotype was detected once. One end of the junction does not line up with germline, which may come from a read error. The V and J genes are TRBV7-6 and TRBJ2-3; D may be TRBD2 (6 bases). The length of the CDR3 is 14 residues. The germline gives CDR1 SGHVS, CDR2 FNYEAQ. CDR3 protein: CASSLFGGADTQYF. The CDR3 DNA reads as TGTGCTAGCAGCTTATTTGGCGGGGCAGATACGCAGTATTTT. Full variable domain (remainder filled in from reference TRBV7-6 and TRBJ2-3): GAGVSQSPRYKVTKRGQDVALRCDPISGHVSLYWYRQALGQGPEFLTYFNYEAQQDKSGLPNDRFSAERPEGSISTLTIQRTEQRDSAMYRCASSLFGGADTQYFGPGTRLTVL.

This clonotype came up a few times. The CDR3 loop reads CASSAGRWGIEAFF. CDR3 DNA: TGTGCCAGCAGCGCCGGGCGTTGGGGTATTGAAGCTTTCTTT. This chain uses TRBV7-8 with TRBJ1-1; D is unresolved. CDR1 is SGHVS and CDR2 is FQNEAQ in the germline V gene. The CDR3 length is 14 residues. The V end lost 5 bases, the J end lost 7 bases, and 17 bases lay between the germline ends.

V usage is TRBV5-5 and J usage is TRBJ2-7, with D possibly matching TRBD1 (6 bases). The CDR3 covers 14 residues. The germline V and J ends were trimmed by 2 bases and 2 bases, with 11 bases remaining between them. Germline CDR1 reads SGHKS; CDR2 reads YYEKEE (reference sequence). CDR3: CASSFGTPTYEQYF. Written as DNA, the CDR3 is TGTGCCAGCAGCTTTGGGACACCGACCTACGAGCAGTACTTC. The full variable domain, rest sourced from reference TRBV5-5 and TRBJ2-7, is DAGVTQSPTHLIKTRGQQVTLRCSPISGHKSVSWYQQVLGQGPQFIFQYYEKEERGRGNFPDRFSARQFPNYSSELNVNALLLGDSALYLCASSFGTPTYEQYFGPGTRLTVT.

This clonotype was recorded once. The chain links TRBV3-1 to TRBJ1-5; D not resolved. The CDR3 consists of 15 residues. Germline values: CDR1 LGHDT, CDR2 YNNKEL (reference sequence). The germline V and J ends were trimmed by 0 bases and 7 bases, with 13 bases remaining between them. The CDR3 sequence is CASSQDRSPAQPQHF. The CDR3 coding sequence is TGTGCCAGCAGCCAAGACCGGTCTCCGGCGCAGCCCCAGCATTTT.

The CDR3 bases are TGTGCCAGCAGCTCCCGACAGAGGGTCGTCACCGGGGAGCTGTTTTTT. The encoded protein is CASSSRQRVVTGELFF. V and J are TRBV5-6 and TRBJ2-2; D may match TRBD1 or TRBD2 (5 bases each). The germline V gene has CDR1 SGHDT and CDR2 YYEEEE. Trimming cost V 3 bases and J 4 bases, with 16 bases left between them. This CDR3 is 16 amino acids long.

This clonotype was found a few times. This chain uses TRBV27 with TRBJ2-5, with TRBD2 matching over 7 bases. The CDR3 spans 12 residues. Germline-derived CDR1 and CDR2 are MNHEY and SMNVEV (reference sequence). The V segment lost 6 bases and the J segment 7 bases; nucleotides outside the gene matches: 5. The CDR3 sequence: CASRGGDGTQYF. CDR3 DNA: TGTGCCAGCAGGGGGGGGGACGGGACCCAGTACTTC.

J is TRBJ1-1 and V is TRBV6-5; no clear D. Germline-derived CDR1 and CDR2 are MNHEY and SVGAGI. The CDR3 is made up of 14 amino acids. V lost 4 bases to trimming and J lost 4 bases, with 13 bases between them. In DNA, the CDR3 is TGTGCCAGCAGTTCTAGGACTACCATCACTGAAGCTTTCTTT. This gives the protein CASSSRTTITEAFF.

This clonotype was detected many times. The CDR3: CASSWTSGGKETQYF. The CDR3 nucleotides are TGTGCCAGCAGCTGGACTAGCGGGGGTAAAGAGACCCAGTACTTC. The V gene is TRBV7-2, the J gene TRBJ2-5, with 13 bases lining up with TRBD2. V dropped 4 bases and J dropped 3; count of bases not matched to a gene: 2. The CDR3 extends over 15 amino acids. CDR1 and CDR2 from the germline V gene are SGHTA and FQGNSA. The whole variable domain, filled in from reference TRBV7-2 and TRBJ2-5, reads GAGVSQSPSNKVTEKGKDVELRCDPISGHTALYWYRQSLGQGLEFLIYFQGNSAPDKSGLPSDRFSAERTGGSVSTLTIQRTQQEDSAVYLCASSWTSGGKETQYFGPGTRLLVL.

In this sample, this clonotype turned up a few times. The chain uses TRBV15 and TRBJ1-5; D remains unclear. V was trimmed by 0 bases and J by 7 bases, leaving 13 bases between them. Germline V gene lookup returns CDR1 LNHNV and CDR2 YYDKDF (reference sequence). The CDR3 length is 15 residues. Written as DNA, the CDR3 is TGTGCCACCAGCAGAGATTTTCGGGTGGAACAGCCCCAGCATTTT. It encodes CATSRDFRVEQPQHF.

This clonotype was counted between two and nine times. The chain carries TRBV7-3 and TRBJ2-2; 10 bases match TRBD2. The CDR3 covers 15 residues. CDR1 is SGHTA and CDR2 is FQGTGA in the germline V gene. V lost 3 bases to trimming and J lost 6 bases; unmatched junction nucleotides: 4. The CDR3 coding sequence is TGTGCCAGCAGCTTGAGCGGGGGGGCCCCCGGGGAGCTGTTTTTT. Translating it yields CASSLSGGAPGELFF.

The chain links TRBV7-6 to TRBJ2-1; TRBD2 agrees at 9 bases. The CDR3 length is 20 residues. The germline V gene encodes CDR1 SGHVS and CDR2 FNYEAQ. With 2 bases clipped from V and 0 bases from J, the junction kept 14 bases outside the gene matches. The CDR3 loop is CASSLSKFLAGILSYNEQFF. The CDR3 DNA reads TGTGCCAGCAGCTTAAGTAAGTTCCTAGCGGGGATTCTCTCCTACAATGAGCAGTTCTTC.

The gene calls are TRBV20-1 and TRBJ2-5; 10 bases fit TRBD2. Germline trimming cut 0 bases from V and 5 bases from J; bases unmatched to any gene: 18. The CDR3 loop spans 19 amino acids. Germline-derived CDR1 and CDR2 are DFQATT and SNEGSKA (reference sequence). The CDR3 here is CSARDAERSSGGRGETQYF. As DNA, the CDR3 is TGCAGTGCTAGAGATGCAGAGAGGTCTAGCGGGGGCCGGGGGGAGACCCAGTACTTC.

This clonotype was picked up a small number of times. J is TRBJ1-5 and V is TRBV10-3; maybe TRBD1 (6 bases). This CDR3 contains 13 residues. V was cut by 8 bases and J by 7 bases, with 15 bases left in between. Germline lookup yields CDR1 ENHRY and CDR2 SYGVKD. The CDR3 DNA sequence: TGTGCCATCCGTCGGGACACCGACCAGCCCCAGCATTTT. Protein sequence: CAIRRDTDQPQHF.

In its sample, this clonotype is medium-sized. The rearrangement joins TRBV7-6 to TRBJ2-5; D possibly uses TRBD1 or TRBD2 (5 bases each). The CDR3 totals 16 residues. V was trimmed by 1 base and J by 1 base, leaving 13 bases between them. In germline, CDR1 is SGHVS, CDR2 FNYEAQ. CDR3 sequence: CASSLGGALLQETQYF. The CDR3 nucleotides read TGTGCCAGCAGCTTAGGAGGGGCCCTCCTCCAAGAGACCCAGTACTTC.

The chain carries TRBV5-5 and TRBJ1-5; D is possibly TRBD1 (5 bases). Germline V gives CDR1 SGHKS, CDR2 YYEKEE (reference sequence). V lost 2 bases, J lost 2 bases, and 17 bases lay in between. The CDR3 spans 17 residues. In DNA form, the CDR3 reads TGTGCCAGCAGCTTTGATAGGGGTATTGGTGGCAATCAGCCCCAGCATTTT. It is translated as CASSFDRGIGGNQPQHF.

This clonotype came up once. The chain joins TRBV9 to TRBJ1-2, with D unresolved. The CDR3 length is 13 residues. CDR1 is SGDLS and CDR2 is YYNGEE in the germline V gene. The V end was cut by 0 bases, the J end by 4 bases, with 7 bases between. CDR3 in amino acids: CASSVGWSYGYTF. The CDR3 coding sequence is TGTGCCAGCAGCGTAGGCTGGAGCTATGGCTACACCTTC.

In this sample, this clonotype turned up a few times. The J gene is TRBJ2-7, the V gene TRBV6-2 or TRBV6-3; possible D gene TRBD1, 5 bases. Germline V gene lookup returns CDR1 MNHEY and CDR2 SVGEGT. The V end was cut by 6 bases, the J end by 5 bases, with 14 bases between. This CDR3 has 13 residues. CDR3 protein: CASRAQGTHEQYV. The CDR3 DNA reads TGTGCCAGCAGAGCTCAGGGTACCCACGAGCAGTACGTC.

Details on this clonotype: A much bigger clone sits one base away, suggesting this may be a read error. This chain links TRBV7-2 with TRBJ2-3; D is perhaps TRBD1 or TRBD2 (5 bases each). There are 16 residues in the CDR3. Trimming took off 0 bases at V and 5 bases at J, with 15 bases between the two ends. Germline V gives CDR1 SGHTA, CDR2 FQGNSA. The CDR3 loop is CTSSLAWDVPQDTQYF. CDR3 sequence (DNA): TGTACCAGCAGCTTAGCCTGGGACGTCCCCCAAGATACGCAGTATTTT.

The chain uses TRBV6-1 and TRBJ1-4; 7 positions match TRBD1. The germline V gene has CDR1 MNHNS and CDR2 SASEGT. The CDR3 covers 16 residues. With V trimmed by 3 bases and J by 6 bases, 10 bases remained unmatched. CDR3 DNA: TGTGCCAGCAGTGAGCTAACCTACAGGGGCGATGAAAAACTGTTTTTT. It yields the protein CASSELTYRGDEKLFF.

The CDR3 is CSAPRQGAGDSPLHF. CDR3 coding DNA: TGCAGTGCTCCTCGACAGGGGGCGGGTGATTCACCCCTCCACTTT. The chain links TRBV20-1 to TRBJ1-6, with TRBD1 matching 10 bases. V gave up 5 bases and J gave up 8 bases; unmatched junction bases: 9. CDR3 length equals 15 residues. The germline CDR1 and CDR2 sequences are DFQATT and SNEGSKA (reference sequence).

This clonotype was seen ten or more times. The rearrangement joins TRBV7-2 to TRBJ2-1, with 16 bases identical to TRBD2. The ends lost 3 bases at V and 9 bases at J; junction bases unmatched: 8. This CDR3 has 17 amino acids. The germline V gene has CDR1 SGHTA and CDR2 FQGNSA. The DNA of the CDR3 is TGTGCCAGCAGCTTGTCGGGGACTAGCGGGGGGGCAGGTGAGCAGTTCTTC. Protein: CASSLSGTSGGAGEQFF.

The sample holds a few counts of this clonotype. The rearrangement joins TRBV28 to TRBJ1-1, with a possible D match to TRBD1 (6 bases). The CDR3 spans 16 residues. Trimming took off 6 bases at V and 4 bases at J, with 21 bases between the two ends. Germline V lookup: CDR1 MDHEN, CDR2 SYDVKM. CDR3 nucleotides: TGTGCCAGCAGCCGTAAGGGGGGTCCCGTGAGCACTGAAGCTTTCTTT. Its translation: CASSRKGGPVSTEAFF. Drawing the rest from reference TRBV28 and TRBJ1-1, the complete variable domain is DVKVTQSSRYLVKRTGEKVFLECVQDMDHENMFWYRQDPGLGLRLIYFSYDVKMKEKGDIPEGYSVSREKKERFSLILESASTNQTSMYLCASSRKGGPVSTEAFFGQGTRLTVV.

This sequence joins TRBV7-6 and TRBJ2-1; D is undetermined. The V gene's germline CDR1 is SGHVS and CDR2 FNYEAQ. Trimming left V 4 bases short and J 5 bases short, with 18 bases between. The CDR3 contains 16 residues. The CDR3 DNA reads as TGTGCCAGCAGCTCCAATCGGGCAGTAGACGACAATGAGCAGTTCTTC. Translated, it gives CASSSNRAVDDNEQFF. Drawing the rest from reference TRBV7-6 and TRBJ2-1, the complete variable domain is GAGVSQSPRYKVTKRGQDVALRCDPISGHVSLYWYRQALGQGPEFLTYFNYEAQQDKSGLPNDRFSAERPEGSISTLTIQRTEQRDSAMYRCASSSNRAVDDNEQFFGPGTRLTVL.

There are a few counts of this clonotype. The chain recombines TRBV5-8 with TRBJ2-3; unclear D gene. Germline CDR1 and CDR2: SGHTS and YDEGEE. V was pared by 4 bases and J by 11 bases, with 23 bases between. The length of the CDR3 is 15 residues. DNA of the CDR3: TGTGCCAGCAGCAGAACCCTAGATTCGTACAACGGGCAGTATTTT. Amino acids: CASSRTLDSYNGQYF.

This clonotype was observed a handful of times. The gene calls are TRBV27 and TRBJ1-2; possibly TRBD1 for D (5 bases). Germline-derived CDR1 and CDR2 are MNHEY and SMNVEV (reference sequence). The V gene lost 3 bases and the J gene lost 4 bases, with 15 bases spanning the gap. The CDR3 is made up of 15 amino acids. CDR3 region: CASSFSQGPIYGYTF. The DNA of the CDR3 is TGTGCCAGCAGTTTTTCTCAGGGCCCAATCTATGGCTACACCTTC.